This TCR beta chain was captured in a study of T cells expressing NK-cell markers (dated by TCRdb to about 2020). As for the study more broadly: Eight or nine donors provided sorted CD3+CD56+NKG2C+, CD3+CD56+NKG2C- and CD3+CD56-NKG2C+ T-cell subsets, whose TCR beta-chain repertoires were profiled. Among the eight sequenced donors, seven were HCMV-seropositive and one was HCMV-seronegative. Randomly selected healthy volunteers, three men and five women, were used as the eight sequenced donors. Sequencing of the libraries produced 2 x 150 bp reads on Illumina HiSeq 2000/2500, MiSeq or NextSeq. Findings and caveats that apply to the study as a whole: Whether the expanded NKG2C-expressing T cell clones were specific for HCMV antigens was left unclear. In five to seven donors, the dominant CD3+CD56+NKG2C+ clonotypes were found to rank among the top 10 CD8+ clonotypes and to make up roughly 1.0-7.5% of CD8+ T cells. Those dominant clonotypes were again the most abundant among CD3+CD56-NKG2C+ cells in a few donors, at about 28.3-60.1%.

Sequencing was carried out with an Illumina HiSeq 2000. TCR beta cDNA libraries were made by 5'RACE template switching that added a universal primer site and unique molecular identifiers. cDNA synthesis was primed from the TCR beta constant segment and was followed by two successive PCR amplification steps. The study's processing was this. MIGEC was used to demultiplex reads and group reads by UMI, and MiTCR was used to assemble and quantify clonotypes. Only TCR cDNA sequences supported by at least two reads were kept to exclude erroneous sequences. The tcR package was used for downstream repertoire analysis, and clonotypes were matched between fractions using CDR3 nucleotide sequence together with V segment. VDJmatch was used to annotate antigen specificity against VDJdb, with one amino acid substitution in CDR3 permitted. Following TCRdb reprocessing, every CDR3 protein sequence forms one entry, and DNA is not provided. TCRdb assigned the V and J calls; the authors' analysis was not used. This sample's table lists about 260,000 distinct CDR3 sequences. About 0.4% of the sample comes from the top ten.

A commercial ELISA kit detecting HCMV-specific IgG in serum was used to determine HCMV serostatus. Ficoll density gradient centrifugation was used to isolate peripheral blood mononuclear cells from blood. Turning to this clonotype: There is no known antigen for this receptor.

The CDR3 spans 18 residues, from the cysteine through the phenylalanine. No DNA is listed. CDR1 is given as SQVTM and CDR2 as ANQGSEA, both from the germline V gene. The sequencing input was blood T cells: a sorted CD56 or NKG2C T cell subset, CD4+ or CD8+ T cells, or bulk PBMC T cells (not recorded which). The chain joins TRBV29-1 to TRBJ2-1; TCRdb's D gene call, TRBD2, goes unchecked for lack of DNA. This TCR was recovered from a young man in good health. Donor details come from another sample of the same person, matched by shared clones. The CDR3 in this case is CSVAYRVLAGGPFNEQFF.